The rows below give T cell receptor beta chains drawn from one sample of a study of technical replicates of blood from a few donors. The repertoire was sequenced with immunoSEQ multiplex PCR; TCRdb's copy has only in-frame clones and lacks some. The sample has 75,000 to 95,000 clones; 90% to 95% are singletons. Material for sequencing was T cells isolated from PBMCs. The receptor set was obtained from a human donor in good health. CDR3s include the opening cysteine and the closing phenylalanine or tryptophan. The D gene is left open where the match is weak. The size entry is marked missing in some rows and otherwise reads once, few, many or a size class.

j_call: TRBJ2-7; v_call: TRBV30; cdr3_length: 13; d_call: -; clone_size: -; cdr3_nt: TGTGCCTGGACTCGCGGGCGAGGAGACGAGCAGTACTTC; cdr3_aa: CAWTRGRGDEQYF
j_call: TRBJ2-7; v_call: TRBV7-2; cdr3_length: 13; d_call: -; clone_size: -; cdr3_nt: TGTGCCAGCAGCTTGACTATTCAATACGAGCAGTACTTC; cdr3_aa: CASSLTIQYEQYF
j_call: TRBJ1-5; v_call: TRBV9; cdr3_length: 13; d_call: -; clone_size: -; cdr3_nt: TGTGCCAGCAGCCCAGACAGCGTACAGCCCCAGCATTTT; cdr3_aa: CASSPDSVQPQHF
j_call: TRBJ2-7; v_call: TRBV15; cdr3_length: 13; d_call: -; clone_size: once; cdr3_nt: TGTGCCACCCCCCTTGGCCTCTCCTACGAGCAGTACTTC; cdr3_aa: CATPLGLSYEQYF
j_call: TRBJ1-2; v_call: TRBV27; cdr3_length: 13; d_call: -; clone_size: -; cdr3_nt: TGTGCCAGCAGCCTAAACGCTCGACTAGGCTACACCTTC; cdr3_aa: CASSLNARLGYTF
j_call: TRBJ1-1; v_call: TRBV30; cdr3_length: 12; d_call: -; clone_size: -; cdr3_nt: TGTCTTCTCAGGGTACTGAACACTGAAGCTTTCTTT; cdr3_aa: CLLRVLNTEAFF
j_call: TRBJ2-7; v_call: TRBV5-1; cdr3_length: 16; d_call: TRBD2; clone_size: once; cdr3_nt: TGCGCCAGCAGCTTGGGGGGGACTAGCGGGCAGTACGAGCAGTACTTC; cdr3_aa: CASSLGGTSGQYEQYF
j_call: TRBJ2-3; v_call: TRBV7-2; cdr3_length: 14; d_call: -; clone_size: -; cdr3_nt: TGTGCCAGCAGCTTCGTATCTTTCACAGATACGCAGTATTTT; cdr3_aa: CASSFVSFTDTQYF
j_call: TRBJ2-7; v_call: TRBV21-1; cdr3_length: 14; d_call: -; clone_size: -; cdr3_nt: TGTGCCAGCAGCAAAGGGGCCGGGGGGGGCGAGCAGTACTTC; cdr3_aa: CASSKGAGGGEQYF
j_call: TRBJ2-2; v_call: TRBV5-6; cdr3_length: 14; d_call: -; clone_size: -; cdr3_nt: TGTGCCAGCAGCTTGGCCCGGGGAACCGGGGAGCTGTTTTTT; cdr3_aa: CASSLARGTGELFF
j_call: TRBJ2-1; v_call: TRBV7-2; cdr3_length: 15; d_call: TRBD2; clone_size: -; cdr3_nt: TGTGCCAGCAGCTGGACTAGCGGGGGATACAATGAGCAGTTCTTC; cdr3_aa: CASSWTSGGYNEQFF
j_call: TRBJ2-1; v_call: TRBV9; cdr3_length: 14; d_call: TRBD2; clone_size: -; cdr3_nt: TGTGCCAGCAGCGTAACTGGGGGGGACAATGAGCAGTTCTTC; cdr3_aa: CASSVTGGDNEQFF
j_call: TRBJ2-3; v_call: TRBV4-1; cdr3_length: 17; d_call: -; clone_size: -; cdr3_nt: TGCGCCAGCAGCCAAGAGGGAGCGGTCATTAGCACAGATACGCAGTATTTT; cdr3_aa: CASSQEGAVISTDTQYF
j_call: TRBJ2-3; v_call: TRBV6-6; cdr3_length: 14; d_call: -; clone_size: -; cdr3_nt: TGTGCCACTGTAACCGGGACTCCCTCAAAGACGCAGTATTTT; cdr3_aa: CATVTGTPSKTQYF
j_call: TRBJ2-2; v_call: TRBV14; cdr3_length: 14; d_call: -; clone_size: -; cdr3_nt: TGTGCCAGCAGCCAATACAGCCCCACCGGGGAGCTGTTTTTT; cdr3_aa: CASSQYSPTGELFF
j_call: TRBJ2-7; v_call: TRBV5-1; cdr3_length: 17; d_call: TRBD2; clone_size: -; cdr3_nt: TGCGCCAGCAGCTTAGGACTAGCGGGACTTATTTCCTACGAGCAGTACTTC; cdr3_aa: CASSLGLAGLISYEQYF
j_call: TRBJ2-1; v_call: TRBV7-3; cdr3_length: 15; d_call: TRBD2; clone_size: -; cdr3_nt: TGTGCCAGCAGCTTGGCGGGAGGGGTCTACAATGAGCAGTTCTTC; cdr3_aa: CASSLAGGVYNEQFF
j_call: TRBJ2-3; v_call: TRBV9; cdr3_length: 16; d_call: -; clone_size: -; cdr3_nt: TGTGCCAGCAGCGTAGGTGAGGGAGAGGGAACAGATACGCAGTATTTT; cdr3_aa: CASSVGEGEGTDTQYF
j_call: TRBJ1-1; v_call: TRBV27; cdr3_length: 12; d_call: -; clone_size: -; cdr3_nt: TGTGCCAGCAGTTTACCGGGGGTAGAAGCTTTCTTT; cdr3_aa: CASSLPGVEAFF
j_call: TRBJ2-5; v_call: TRBV30; cdr3_length: 15; d_call: -; clone_size: -; cdr3_nt: TGTGCCTGGAGTGTCAGTCGACACCGTCAAGAGACCCAGTACTTC; cdr3_aa: CAWSVSRHRQETQYF
j_call: TRBJ1-1; v_call: TRBV9; cdr3_length: 15; d_call: TRBD1; clone_size: few; cdr3_nt: TGTGCCAGCAGCGTATCGACAGGGCGGAACACTGAAGCTTTCTTT; cdr3_aa: CASSVSTGRNTEAFF
j_call: TRBJ1-1; v_call: TRBV9; cdr3_length: 15; d_call: TRBD1; clone_size: -; cdr3_nt: TGTGCCAGCAGCGCCCCGGGACAGGGGGTGGCTGAAGCTTTCTTT; cdr3_aa: CASSAPGQGVAEAFF
j_call: TRBJ1-2; v_call: TRBV28; cdr3_length: 15; d_call: TRBD1; clone_size: once; cdr3_nt: TGTGCCAGCAGTTTAAGGACAGGGGAATTCTATGGCTACACCTTC; cdr3_aa: CASSLRTGEFYGYTF
j_call: TRBJ2-7; v_call: TRBV5-8; cdr3_length: 14; d_call: -; clone_size: -; cdr3_nt: TGTGCCAGCAGCCGGGGGGCAAGCCCCTACGAGCAGTACTTC; cdr3_aa: CASSRGASPYEQYF
j_call: TRBJ2-1; v_call: TRBV18; cdr3_length: 12; d_call: TRBD1; clone_size: once; cdr3_nt: TGTGCCAGCTCACCGACCCGGGACAGGGAGTTCTTC; cdr3_aa: CASSPTRDREFF
j_call: TRBJ1-2; v_call: TRBV6-1; cdr3_length: 16; d_call: -; clone_size: -; cdr3_nt: TGTGCCAGCAGTGAAAAAGTGCGGGTGCAGGACTATGGCTACACCTTC; cdr3_aa: CASSEKVRVQDYGYTF
j_call: TRBJ1-1; v_call: TRBV4-1; cdr3_length: 13; d_call: -; clone_size: -; cdr3_nt: TGCGCCACCCAGAACTACGGGAACACTGAAGCTTTCTTT; cdr3_aa: CATQNYGNTEAFF
j_call: TRBJ1-2; v_call: TRBV28; cdr3_length: 15; d_call: -; clone_size: once; cdr3_nt: TGTGCCAGCAGTTTCCCCGTGGGCGCAGTGAGAGGCTACACCTTC; cdr3_aa: CASSFPVGAVRGYTF
j_call: TRBJ1-1; v_call: TRBV2; cdr3_length: 13; d_call: TRBD1; clone_size: -; cdr3_nt: TGTGCCAGCAGTCGGGACAGGAACACTGAAGCTTTCTTT; cdr3_aa: CASSRDRNTEAFF
j_call: TRBJ1-1; v_call: TRBV29-1; cdr3_length: 13; d_call: -; clone_size: -; cdr3_nt: TGCAGCGTGAAGAGAACTATGAACACTGAAGCTTTCTTT; cdr3_aa: CSVKRTMNTEAFF
j_call: TRBJ1-4; v_call: TRBV7-8; cdr3_length: 15; d_call: TRBD1; clone_size: -; cdr3_nt: TGTGCCAGCAGCGCATACAGGGGACGAAATGAAAAACTGTTTTTT; cdr3_aa: CASSAYRGRNEKLFF
j_call: TRBJ1-4; v_call: TRBV9; cdr3_length: 13; d_call: -; clone_size: -; cdr3_nt: TGTGCCAGCAGGGGCTCAACTAATGAAAAACTGTTTTTT; cdr3_aa: CASRGSTNEKLFF
j_call: TRBJ1-1; v_call: TRBV7-9; cdr3_length: 16; d_call: -; clone_size: -; cdr3_nt: TGTGCCAGCAGCCCAGGACCGGGACATTTGAACACTGAAGCTTTCTTT; cdr3_aa: CASSPGPGHLNTEAFF
j_call: TRBJ1-5; v_call: TRBV6-6; cdr3_length: 15; d_call: TRBD1; clone_size: -; cdr3_nt: TGTGCCAGCAGGATACAGGGGTATGAGAATCAGCCCCAGCATTTT; cdr3_aa: CASRIQGYENQPQHF
j_call: TRBJ2-2; v_call: TRBV19; cdr3_length: 17; d_call: TRBD2; clone_size: -; cdr3_nt: TGTGCCAGTAGTAACCTAGCGGAGGGGATTAACACCGGGGAGCTGTTTTTT; cdr3_aa: CASSNLAEGINTGELFF
j_call: TRBJ1-1; v_call: TRBV27; cdr3_length: 14; d_call: -; clone_size: -; cdr3_nt: TGTGCCAGCAGTTTATCGAACTCAAACACTGAAGCTTTCTTT; cdr3_aa: CASSLSNSNTEAFF
j_call: TRBJ2-7; v_call: TRBV7-2; cdr3_length: 13; d_call: TRBD1; clone_size: -; cdr3_nt: TGTGCCAGCAGTTGGACAGGGGGCAACGAGCAGTACTTC; cdr3_aa: CASSWTGGNEQYF
j_call: TRBJ2-3; v_call: TRBV18; cdr3_length: 15; d_call: -; clone_size: -; cdr3_nt: TGTGCCAGCTCACCTAGGGACATTGTCACAGATACGCAGTATTTT; cdr3_aa: CASSPRDIVTDTQYF
j_call: TRBJ2-7; v_call: TRBV28; cdr3_length: 13; d_call: TRBD1; clone_size: -; cdr3_nt: TGTGCCAGCAGTTTGGGGACAGGGTACGAGCAGTACTTC; cdr3_aa: CASSLGTGYEQYF
j_call: TRBJ1-2; v_call: TRBV6-5; cdr3_length: 14; d_call: TRBD1; clone_size: -; cdr3_nt: TGTGCCAGCAGTGGACAGGGTCTGGTCTATGGCTACACCTTC; cdr3_aa: CASSGQGLVYGYTF
j_call: TRBJ1-5; v_call: TRBV7-2; cdr3_length: 16; d_call: -; clone_size: -; cdr3_nt: TGTGCCAGCAGCTTAGTTTCCGGGGGGGCTAATCAGCCCCAGCATTTT; cdr3_aa: CASSLVSGGANQPQHF
j_call: TRBJ2-3; v_call: TRBV29-1; cdr3_length: 14; d_call: -; clone_size: -; cdr3_nt: TGCAGCGTTGAAATAGAGACTATTGGGGATACGCAGTATTTT; cdr3_aa: CSVEIETIGDTQYF
j_call: TRBJ1-5; v_call: TRBV30; cdr3_length: 12; d_call: -; clone_size: few; cdr3_nt: TGTGCCTGGAGTCAAGGGGTATTGCCCCAGCATTTT; cdr3_aa: CAWSQGVLPQHF
j_call: TRBJ2-1; v_call: TRBV9; cdr3_length: 17; d_call: TRBD2; clone_size: -; cdr3_nt: TGTGCCAGCAGCGTAGAACGGGGAGGGCCGGTGAGTAATGAGCAGTTCTTC; cdr3_aa: CASSVERGGPVSNEQFF